The 22 T cell receptor beta chains below come from one sample, sequenced in a study of blood T cell repertoires in COVID-19 (dated by TCRdb to about 2020). Library prep was done by the immunoSEQ multiplex PCR assay. The table comes from immuneACCESS by way of TCRdb, which keeps in-frame sequences with V and J called. Part of the clones is missing from these tables; in studies checked, under half for an unresolved V gene and the rest for unknown reasons. The sample data list around 200,000 clones, and about 88% of these were observed just once. The top ten clones comprise about 1.1% of the sample. The sample consisted of peripheral blood. Receptors were obtained from a man aged 25 to 40 with acute or convalescent COVID-19.

V and J are TRBV5-6 and TRBJ1-3; D ambiguous. From germline, CDR1 is SGHDT and CDR2 YYEEEE. The CDR3 loop spans 14 amino acids. The germline V and J ends were trimmed by 6 bases and 4 bases, with 14 bases remaining between them. DNA for the CDR3: TGTGCCAGCACCTGGGGAGGGTCCGGAAACACCATATATTTT. Residues: CASTWGGSGNTIYF.

This sequence joins TRBV11-2 and TRBJ2-3; TRBD1 is a possible D gene (5 bases). V was trimmed by 5 bases and J by 2 bases, leaving 11 bases between them. CDR1 SGHAT and CDR2 FQNNGV come from the germline V gene. The CDR3 loop spans 14 amino acids. This chain's CDR3 is CASSPRQFTDTQYF. The CDR3 DNA follows: TGTGCCAGCAGCCCCCGACAGTTCACAGATACGCAGTATTTT. Based on the CDR3 plus reference TRBV11-2 and TRBJ2-3, the full variable domain is EAGVAQSPRYKIIEKRQSVAFWCNPISGHATLYWYQQILGQGPKLLIQFQNNGVVDDSQLPKDRFSAERLKGVDSTLKIQPAKLEDSAVYLCASSPRQFTDTQYFGPGTRLTVL.

The V gene is TRBV7-9, the J gene TRBJ2-1; 8 bases are a match to TRBD2. CDR3 length equals 13 residues. The germline V gene has CDR1 SEHNR and CDR2 FQNEAQ (reference sequence). CDR3 amino acids: CARAGEAYNEQFF. In DNA form, the CDR3 reads TGTGCAAGAGCGGGAGAGGCCTACAATGAGCAGTTCTTC.

V usage is TRBV4-1 and J usage is TRBJ1-1; 10 bases map to TRBD1. The CDR3 has 15 amino acids. V shed 4 bases and J 5 bases; nucleotides not matched to a gene: 7. CDR1 is MGHRA, CDR2 YSYEKL, per germline. DNA for the CDR3: TGCGCCAGCAGCCTCCGACAGGGGGCTGAGACTGAAGCTTTCTTT. This codes for CASSLRQGAETEAFF.

This sequence joins TRBV7-2 and TRBJ1-2; 7 bases fit TRBD1. J lost 7 bases, V lost 8 bases, and 7 bases had no gene match. Germline CDR1 reads SGHTA; CDR2 reads FQGNSA. The CDR3 covers 12 residues. DNA for the CDR3: TGTGCCAGCCGGACAGGTCCGTTTGGCTACACCTTC. It yields the protein CASRTGPFGYTF.

J is TRBJ1-5 and V is TRBV6-2 or TRBV6-3; possibly TRBD1 for D (6 bases). The germline V gene encodes CDR1 MNHEY and CDR2 SVGEGT. Trimming took off 0 bases at V and 4 bases at J, with 22 bases between the two ends. The CDR3 runs 19 residues. The CDR3 region has the DNA TGTGCCAGCAGTTACTCGATCGGGGGGCGGGCGAGAACTAATCAGCCCCAGCATTTT. It translates to CASSYSIGGRARTNQPQHF.

CDR3 sequence reads: CATSRGRLAGDNQPQHF. The CDR3, as DNA: TGTGCCACCAGCAGAGGTAGGTTGGCCGGAGACAATCAGCCCCAGCATTTT. The V call is TRBV15, the J call TRBJ1-5; D remains ambiguous. CDR1 LNHNV and CDR2 YYDKDF come from the germline V gene (reference sequence). V lost 1 base to trimming and J lost 3 bases, with 16 bases between them. The length of the CDR3 is 17 residues. Full variable domain (outside the CDR3, taken from reference TRBV15 and TRBJ1-5): DAMVIQNPRYQVTQFGKPVTLSCSQTLNHNVMYWYQQKSSQAPKLLFHYYDKDFNNEADTPDNFQSRRPNTSFCFLDIRSPGLGDTAMYLCATSRGRLAGDNQPQHFGDGTRLSIL.

The V call is TRBV2, the J call TRBJ1-2; D call uncertain. V was trimmed by 7 bases and J by 6 bases, leaving 12 bases between them. This CDR3 has 12 residues. The germline V gene encodes CDR1 SNHLY and CDR2 FYNNEI. The CDR3 here is CASNDEAHGYTF. CDR3 nucleotide sequence: TGTGCCAGCAACGATGAGGCACATGGCTACACCTTC. Complete variable domain (other parts from reference TRBV2 and TRBJ1-2): EPEVTQTPSHQVTQMGQEVILRCVPISNHLYFYWYRQILGQKVEFLVSFYNNEISEKSEIFDDQFSVERPDGSNFTLKIRSTKLEDSAMYFCASNDEAHGYTFGSGTRLTVV.

The chain recombines TRBV18 with TRBJ2-6; a possible D gene is TRBD1 (8 bases). This CDR3 region has 18 residues. Trimming cost V 5 bases and J 3 bases, with 20 bases left between them. CDR1 KGHSH and CDR2 LQKENI come from the germline V gene. The CDR3 spells CASSTIGGTGGGANVLTF. The CDR3 coding sequence is TGTGCCAGCTCAACTATCGGGGGGACAGGTGGTGGGGCCAACGTCCTGACTTTC.

This chain uses TRBV5-1 with TRBJ1-1; TRBD1 might be the D (6 bases). The V gene lost 4 bases and the J gene lost 2 bases, with 9 bases spanning the gap. CDR1 SGHRS and CDR2 YFSETQ come from the germline V gene. The CDR3 runs to 13 residues. CDR3 bases: TGCGCCAGCAGCAAGGACAGTAACACTGAAGCTTTCTTT. Its translation is CASSKDSNTEAFF.

This chain uses TRBV7-9 with TRBJ2-5; TRBD2 might be the D (7 bases). Germline V gives CDR1 SEHNR, CDR2 FQNEAQ (reference sequence). This CDR3 has 15 amino acids. V lost 5 bases to trimming and J lost 5 bases, with 18 bases between them. This CDR3 is CASSLPRGAMETQYF. The CDR3 bases are TGTGCCAGCAGCCTCCCCCGGGGGGCCATGGAGACCCAGTACTTC.

The rearrangement links TRBV19 to TRBJ1-5; 7 bases map to TRBD1. Germline values: CDR1 LNHDA, CDR2 SQIVND (reference sequence). The V segment lost 5 bases and the J segment 0 bases; nucleotides outside the gene matches: 4. The CDR3 sequence is 15 residues long. The CDR3 DNA sequence: TGTGCCAGTAGTGAGGACAGGACTAGCAATCAGCCCCAGCATTTT. It encodes CASSEDRTSNQPQHF.

The chain uses TRBV7-3 and TRBJ2-1; 8 positions match TRBD2. Germline CDR1 reads SGHTA; CDR2 reads FQGTGA. This CDR3 is built from 18 residues. V lost 5 bases and J lost 0; bases outside the gene matches: 12. The CDR3 here is CASSPLGGSGSSYNEQFF. The CDR3 DNA sequence: TGTGCCAGCAGCCCCCTCGGGGGGAGCGGGAGCTCCTACAATGAGCAGTTCTTC.

J is TRBJ2-5 and V is TRBV30, with 7 bases identical to TRBD2. The CDR3 consists of 14 residues. V lost 2 bases to trimming and J lost 2 bases; unmatched junction nucleotides: 5. The germline gives CDR1 GTSNPN, CDR2 SVGIG (reference sequence). The CDR3 protein is CAWSWGGLQETQYF. CDR3 DNA sequence: TGTGCCTGGAGTTGGGGAGGGTTACAAGAGACCCAGTACTTC.

CDR3 bases: TGTGCCAGCAAATCCAGGGGGACCAACTATGGCTACACCTTC. Translating gives CASKSRGTNYGYTF. The chain is built from TRBV6-5 and TRBJ1-2, with 7 bases matching TRBD1. Germline assignment: CDR1 MNHEY and CDR2 SVGAGI. The CDR3 is 14 residues long. V was clipped by 7 bases and J by 2 bases; unmatched bases: 7.

Here the CDR3 reads CASSRRAGFGNEQFF. In nucleotides, the CDR3 is TGTGCCAGCAGCCGCCGAGCAGGGTTCGGGAATGAGCAGTTCTTC. The chain couples TRBV27 to TRBJ2-1; TRBD1 might be the D (5 bases). Between the trimmed V and J ends, which lost 6 bases and 7 bases, there was a span of 19 bases. CDR3 length: 15 amino acids. Germline values: CDR1 MNHEY, CDR2 SMNVEV (reference sequence).

This chain joins TRBV24-1 and TRBJ2-2; 8 bases are shared with TRBD2. The CDR3 extends over 13 amino acids. With 10 bases clipped from V and 5 bases from J, the junction kept 5 bases outside the gene matches. Per the germline V gene, CDR1 is KGHDR and CDR2 is SFDVKD. CDR3 sequence reads: CATRAGVTGELFF. The CDR3 DNA is TGTGCCACACGAGCGGGAGTAACCGGGGAGCTGTTTTTT.

This chain uses TRBV30 with TRBJ1-1; the match to TRBD1 covers 10 bases. The germline V gene encodes CDR1 GTSNPN and CDR2 SVGIG (reference sequence). V was clipped by 3 bases and J by 0 bases; unmatched bases: 25. The CDR3 covers 22 residues. The CDR3 loop reads CAWRRDRGVFICWLFMNTEAFF. CDR3 bases: TGTGCCTGGAGGAGGGACAGGGGTGTTTTTATTTGTTGGCTCTTCATGAACACTGAAGCTTTCTTT.

CDR3 sequence: CASSNRVGNYGYTF. The CDR3, as DNA: TGTGCCAGCAGTAACAGGGTTGGGAACTATGGCTACACCTTC. The chain has TRBV5-8 and TRBJ1-2; possibly TRBD1 for D (6 bases). The CDR3 has 14 amino acids. Germline V gene data show CDR1 as SGHTS and CDR2 as YDEGEE. Trimming stripped 5 bases from V and 2 bases from J, with 13 bases between.

This clone was counted only a few times. This chain connects TRBV27 to TRBJ1-1, with 8 bases lining up with TRBD1. Germline trimming cut 3 bases from V and 6 bases from J; bases unmatched to any gene: 9. The CDR3 has 15 residues. Germline CDR1 MNHEY, CDR2 SMNVEV (reference sequence). CDR3 bases: TGTGCCAGCAGTTTGGCGCCGGGACAGGCATCTGAAGCTTTCTTT. It specifies CASSLAPGQASEAFF.

This chain uses TRBV29-1 with TRBJ1-1; D possibly corresponds to TRBD1 (5 bases). The CDR3 totals 12 residues. CDR1 is SQVTM and CDR2 is ANQGSEA in the germline V gene. V lost 7 bases, J lost 0 bases, and 9 bases lay in between. CDR3 in amino acids: CSGFRVNTEAFF. In DNA form, the CDR3 reads TGCAGCGGCTTCAGGGTGAACACTGAAGCTTTCTTT.

This clone turned up a few times. The V and J genes are TRBV4-2 and TRBJ1-4, with D perhaps TRBD1 (6 bases). Germline loops: CDR1 LGHNA, CDR2 YNFKEQ. The CDR3 is 15 residues long. The V and J ends lost 2 bases and 8 bases respectively, with 15 bases between them. The DNA for the CDR3 is TGTGCCAGCAGCCAAATAGGGGGGGGTAAAGAAAAACTGTTTTTT. This gives the protein CASSQIGGGKEKLFF.